One T cell receptor beta chain is described in this entry. The sample is drawn from a study of early T cells in non-severe SARS-CoV-2 infection. The V gene's germline CDR1 is SGHRS and CDR2 YFSETQ. The CDR3 totals 15 residues. The V and J ends lost 2 bases and 0 bases respectively, with 8 bases between them. TCRdb fed the 5' RACE reads into MiXCR, producing one record per CDR3 protein. Of 80,000 to 95,000 distinct CDR3 sequences detected, roughly 14% appear once; the ten largest clones hold 0.5% to 0.75%. This chain uses TRBV5-1 with TRBJ2-2, with D maybe TRBD1 (5 bases). What was sequenced was whole blood. The source is an adult who was a healthcare worker with PCR-confirmed SARS-CoV-2 infection or an uninfected control (not recorded which). The DNA for the CDR3 is TGCGCCAGCAGCTTCAGGGAAACGAACACCGGGGAGCTGTTTTTT. It specifies CASSFRETNTGELFF.